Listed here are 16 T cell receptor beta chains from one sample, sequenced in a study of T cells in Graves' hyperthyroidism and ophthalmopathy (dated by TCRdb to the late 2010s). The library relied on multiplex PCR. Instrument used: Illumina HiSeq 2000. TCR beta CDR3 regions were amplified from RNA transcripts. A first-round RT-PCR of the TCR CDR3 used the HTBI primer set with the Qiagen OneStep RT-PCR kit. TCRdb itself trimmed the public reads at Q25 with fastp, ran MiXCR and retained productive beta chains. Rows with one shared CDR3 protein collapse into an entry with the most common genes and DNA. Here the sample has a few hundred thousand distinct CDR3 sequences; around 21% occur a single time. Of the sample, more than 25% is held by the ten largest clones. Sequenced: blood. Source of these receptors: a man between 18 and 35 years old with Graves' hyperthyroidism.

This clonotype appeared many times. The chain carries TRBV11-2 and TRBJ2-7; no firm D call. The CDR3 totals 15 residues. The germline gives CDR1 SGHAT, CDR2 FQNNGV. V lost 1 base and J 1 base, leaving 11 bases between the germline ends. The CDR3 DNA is TGTGCCAGCAGCTTAGTTTCTGACGGGTCCTACGAGCAGTACTTC. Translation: CASSLVSDGSYEQYF.

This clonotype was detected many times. The CDR3 sequence: CASRVSAGELFF. The CDR3 coding sequence is TGTGCCAGCAGGGTGAGCGCCGGGGAGCTGTTTTTT. The genes are TRBV6-5 and TRBJ2-2; D is unclear. Trimming removed 6 bases at V and 6 bases at J, with 8 bases between. This CDR3 has 12 amino acids. CDR1 is MNHEY and CDR2 is SVGAGI in the germline V gene.

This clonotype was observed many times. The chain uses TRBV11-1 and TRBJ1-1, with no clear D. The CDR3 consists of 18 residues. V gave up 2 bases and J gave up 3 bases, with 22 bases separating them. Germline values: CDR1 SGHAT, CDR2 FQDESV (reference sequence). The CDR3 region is CASSLWAANLNIYTEAFF. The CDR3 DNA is TGTGCCAGCAGCTTATGGGCAGCGAACCTGAACATATACACTGAAGCTTTCTTT.

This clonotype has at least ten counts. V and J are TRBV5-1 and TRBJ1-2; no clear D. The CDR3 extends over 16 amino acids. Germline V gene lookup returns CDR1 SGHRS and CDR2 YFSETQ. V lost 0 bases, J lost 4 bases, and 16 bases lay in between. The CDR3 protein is CASSLVYEGNVYGYTF. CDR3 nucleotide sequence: TGCGCCAGCAGCTTGGTGTACGAGGGAAACGTCTATGGCTACACCTTC. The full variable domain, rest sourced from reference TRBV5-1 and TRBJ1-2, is KAGVTQTPRYLIKTRGQQVTLSCSPISGHRSVSWYQQTPGQGLQFLFEYFSETQRNKGNFPGRFSGRQFSNSRSEMNVSTLELGDSALYLCASSLVYEGNVYGYTFGSGTRLTVV.

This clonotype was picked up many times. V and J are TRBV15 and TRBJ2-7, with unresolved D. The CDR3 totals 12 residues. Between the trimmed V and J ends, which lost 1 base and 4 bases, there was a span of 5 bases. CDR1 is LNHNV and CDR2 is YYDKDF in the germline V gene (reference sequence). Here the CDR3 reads CATSRATYEQYF. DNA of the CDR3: TGTGCCACCAGCAGAGCCACATACGAGCAGTACTTC.

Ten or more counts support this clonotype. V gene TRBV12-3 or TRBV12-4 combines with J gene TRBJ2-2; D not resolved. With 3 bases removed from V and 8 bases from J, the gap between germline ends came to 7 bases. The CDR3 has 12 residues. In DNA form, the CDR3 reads TGTGCCAGCAGTTTTGGGTTTGGGGAGCTGTTTTTT. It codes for CASSFGFGELFF.

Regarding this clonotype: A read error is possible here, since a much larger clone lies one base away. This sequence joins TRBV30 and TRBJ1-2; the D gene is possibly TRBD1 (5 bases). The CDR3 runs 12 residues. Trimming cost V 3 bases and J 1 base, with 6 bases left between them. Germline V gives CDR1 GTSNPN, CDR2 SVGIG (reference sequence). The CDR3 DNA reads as TGTGCCTGGAGGACAGTTAACTATGGCTACACCTTC. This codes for CAWRTVNYGYTF.

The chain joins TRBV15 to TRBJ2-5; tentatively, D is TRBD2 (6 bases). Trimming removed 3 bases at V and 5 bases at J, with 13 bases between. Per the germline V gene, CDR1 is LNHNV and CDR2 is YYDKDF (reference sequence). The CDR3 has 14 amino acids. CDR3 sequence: CATSSVEGFETQYF. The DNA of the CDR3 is TGTGCCACCAGCAGCGTGGAGGGCTTCGAGACCCAGTACTTC.

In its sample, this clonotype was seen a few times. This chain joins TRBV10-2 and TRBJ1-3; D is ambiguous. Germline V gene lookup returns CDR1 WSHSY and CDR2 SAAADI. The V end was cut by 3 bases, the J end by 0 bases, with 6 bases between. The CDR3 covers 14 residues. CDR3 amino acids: CASSDGYSGNTIYF. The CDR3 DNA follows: TGCGCCAGCAGTGACGGTTACTCTGGAAACACCATATATTTT.

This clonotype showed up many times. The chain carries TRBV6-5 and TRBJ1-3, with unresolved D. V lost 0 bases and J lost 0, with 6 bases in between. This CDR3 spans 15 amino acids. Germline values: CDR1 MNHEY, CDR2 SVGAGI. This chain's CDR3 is CASSYSGTSGNTIYF. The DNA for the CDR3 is TGTGCCAGCAGTTACTCCGGCACCTCTGGAAACACCATATATTTT.

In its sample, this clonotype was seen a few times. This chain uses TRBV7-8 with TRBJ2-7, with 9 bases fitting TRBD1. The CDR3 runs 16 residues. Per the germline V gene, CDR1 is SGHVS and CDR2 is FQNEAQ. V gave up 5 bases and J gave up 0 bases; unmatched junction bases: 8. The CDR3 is CASSADRDRASYEQYF. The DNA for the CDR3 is TGTGCCAGCAGCGCCGACCGGGACAGGGCCTCCTACGAGCAGTACTTC.

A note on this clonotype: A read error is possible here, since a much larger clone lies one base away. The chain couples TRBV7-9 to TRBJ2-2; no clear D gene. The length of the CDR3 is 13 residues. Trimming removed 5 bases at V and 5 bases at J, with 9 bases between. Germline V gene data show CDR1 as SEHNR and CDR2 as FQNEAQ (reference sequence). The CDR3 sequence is CASSRRETGELFF. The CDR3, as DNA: TGTGCCAGCAGCCGGCGTGAGACCGGGGAGCTGTTTTTT.

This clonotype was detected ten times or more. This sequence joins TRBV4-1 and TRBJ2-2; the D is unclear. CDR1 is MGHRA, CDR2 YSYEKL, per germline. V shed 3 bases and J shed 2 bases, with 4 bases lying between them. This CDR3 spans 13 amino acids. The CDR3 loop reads CASSHANTGELFF. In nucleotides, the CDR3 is TGCGCCAGCAGCCACGCAAACACCGGGGAGCTGTTTTTT.

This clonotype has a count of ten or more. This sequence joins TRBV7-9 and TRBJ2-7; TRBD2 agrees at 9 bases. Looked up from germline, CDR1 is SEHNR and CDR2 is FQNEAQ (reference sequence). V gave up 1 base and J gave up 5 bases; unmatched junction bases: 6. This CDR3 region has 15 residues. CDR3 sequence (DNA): TGTGCCAGCAGCTTAGGGGCTAGCGGGGAGAACGAGCAGTACTTC. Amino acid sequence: CASSLGASGENEQYF.

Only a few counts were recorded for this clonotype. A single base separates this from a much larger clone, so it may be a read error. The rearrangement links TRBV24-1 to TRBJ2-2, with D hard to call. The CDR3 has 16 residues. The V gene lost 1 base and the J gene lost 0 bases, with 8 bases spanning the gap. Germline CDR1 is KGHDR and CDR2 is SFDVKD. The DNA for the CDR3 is TGTGCCACCAGTGATTTTGGCCATGCGAACACCGGGGAGCTGTTTTTT. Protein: CATSDFGHANTGELFF.

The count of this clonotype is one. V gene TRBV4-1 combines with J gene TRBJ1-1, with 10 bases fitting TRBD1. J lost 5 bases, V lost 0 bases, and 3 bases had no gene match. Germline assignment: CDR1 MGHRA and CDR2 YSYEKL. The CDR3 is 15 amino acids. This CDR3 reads CASSQDPGQGTEAFF. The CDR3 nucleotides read TGCGCCAGCAGCCAAGATCCGGGACAGGGGACTGAAGCTTTCTTT.